The source of this T cell receptor beta chain is a study of blood T cell repertoires in COVID-19. Data came from immunoSEQ multiplex PCR; TCRdb stores just in-frame clones and leaves some out. The data contain around 300,000 clones, approximately 89% of them seen just once; the ten biggest clones take up approximately 5.3%. Germline trimming cut 5 bases from V and 6 bases from J; bases unmatched to any gene: 12. Per the germline V gene, CDR1 is MNHEY and CDR2 is SMNVEV (reference sequence). CDR3 length: 16 amino acids. The receptor was isolated from a woman aged 30 to 39 who had recovered from COVID-19. The chain uses TRBV27 and TRBJ1-4; TRBD1 aligns across 7 bases. The specimen sequenced was PBMCs or T cells enriched from blood (not recorded which). The CDR3 region has the DNA TGTGCCAGCAGTGACTACCTACAGGGGAGTTATGAAAAACTGTTTTTT. Its translation is CASSDYLQGSYEKLFF.